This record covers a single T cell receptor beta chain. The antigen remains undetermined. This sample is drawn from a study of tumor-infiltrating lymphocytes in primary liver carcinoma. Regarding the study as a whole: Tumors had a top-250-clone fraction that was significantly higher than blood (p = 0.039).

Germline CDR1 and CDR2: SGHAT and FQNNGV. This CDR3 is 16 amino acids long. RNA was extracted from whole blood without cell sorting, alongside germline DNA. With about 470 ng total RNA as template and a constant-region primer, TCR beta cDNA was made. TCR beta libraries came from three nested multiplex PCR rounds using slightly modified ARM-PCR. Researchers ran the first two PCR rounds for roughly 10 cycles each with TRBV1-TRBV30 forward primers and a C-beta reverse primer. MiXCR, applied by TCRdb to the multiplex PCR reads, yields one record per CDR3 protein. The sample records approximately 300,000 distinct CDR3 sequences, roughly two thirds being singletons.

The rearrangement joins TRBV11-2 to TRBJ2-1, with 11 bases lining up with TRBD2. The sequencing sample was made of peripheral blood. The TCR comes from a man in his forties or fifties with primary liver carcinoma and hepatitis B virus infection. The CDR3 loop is CTSSSGTSGGHQEQFF. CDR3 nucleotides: TGTACTAGCAGCTCTGGGACTAGCGGTGGGCACCAGGAGCAGTTCTTC.